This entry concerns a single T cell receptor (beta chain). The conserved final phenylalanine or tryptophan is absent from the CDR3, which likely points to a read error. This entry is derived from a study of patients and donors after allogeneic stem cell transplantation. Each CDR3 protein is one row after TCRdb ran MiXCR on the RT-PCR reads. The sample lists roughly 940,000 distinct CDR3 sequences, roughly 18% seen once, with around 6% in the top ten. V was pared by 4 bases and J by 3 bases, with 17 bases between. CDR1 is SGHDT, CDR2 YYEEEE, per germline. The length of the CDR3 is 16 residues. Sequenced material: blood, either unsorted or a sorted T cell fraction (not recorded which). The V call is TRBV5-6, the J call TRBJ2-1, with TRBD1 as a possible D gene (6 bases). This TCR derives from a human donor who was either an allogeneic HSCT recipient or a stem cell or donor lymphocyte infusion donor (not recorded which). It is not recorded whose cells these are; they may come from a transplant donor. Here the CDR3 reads CASSLPIGQYYNEQFS. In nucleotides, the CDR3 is TGTGCCAGCAGCCTACCCATAGGACAGTACTACAATGAGCAGTTCTCC.